The rows below give T cell receptor beta chains drawn from one sample of a study of blood T cell repertoires in COVID-19. Measured with immunoSEQ multiplex PCR; TCRdb has only the in-frame clones, and not every one. Found here are about 70,000 clones, more than 75% of them singletons; the top ten hold approximately 11%. The sequenced sample was peripheral blood. These receptors were collected from a woman between 18 and 29 years old with acute or convalescent COVID-19. CDR3s include the opening cysteine and the closing phenylalanine or tryptophan. D genes are given only for firm matches. Only part of the rows carry a size: once, few, many, or a class if the clone is expanded.

v_gene	d_gene	j_gene	len	abundance	CDR3aa	CDR3nt
TRBV29-1	-	TRBJ1-2	14	-	CSVEDVRESYGYTF	TGCAGCGTTGAAGATGTACGGGAGAGCTATGGCTACACCTTC
TRBV19	-	TRBJ1-2	13	-	CASSITYNYGYTF	TGTGCCAGTAGTATAACTTATAACTATGGCTACACCTTC
TRBV30	TRBD1	TRBJ1-2	15	-	CAWSGPGQRVYGYTF	TGTGCCTGGAGCGGTCCGGGACAGCGAGTCTATGGCTACACCTTC
TRBV3-1/TRBV3-2	TRBD2	TRBJ2-5	15	-	CASSQGTSGGETQYF	TGTGCCAGCAGCCAGGGGACTAGCGGGGGGGAGACCCAGTACTTC
TRBV7-2	-	TRBJ1-5	13	-	CASSTFSNQPQHF	TGTGCCAGCAGCACATTTAGCAATCAGCCCCAGCATTTT
TRBV7-2	-	TRBJ2-7	15	-	CASSLASDSSYEQYF	TGTGCCAGCAGCTTAGCTTCAGACAGTTCCTACGAGCAGTACTTC
TRBV15	TRBD2	TRBJ2-3	15	-	CATSRPGGASDTQYF	TGTGCCACCAGCAGGCCCGGGGGGGCATCCGATACGCAGTATTTT
TRBV5-1	-	TRBJ2-2	16	-	CASSLDPGTNTGELFF	TGCGCCAGCAGCTTGGACCCAGGGACGAACACCGGGGAGCTGTTTTTT
TRBV5-1	-	TRBJ2-1	18	-	CASSLVYRAAGNTNEQFF	TGCGCCAGCAGCTTGGTGTACCGTGCGGCAGGGAATACTAATGAGCAGTTCTTC
TRBV7-9	TRBD2	TRBJ2-1	16	-	CASSAQGLVPGNEQFF	TGTGCCAGCAGCGCTCAGGGACTAGTTCCGGGTAATGAGCAGTTCTTC
TRBV19	TRBD1	TRBJ2-2	15	-	CASAIGTGATGELFF	TGTGCCAGTGCTATCGGGACAGGGGCCACCGGGGAGCTGTTTTTT
TRBV4-1	-	TRBJ2-5	14	once	CASSQVQDQETQYF	TGCGCCAGCAGCCAAGTGCAGGACCAAGAGACCCAGTACTTC
TRBV7-9	TRBD1	TRBJ2-7	15	once	CASSFYGTGGYEQYF	TGTGCCAGCAGCTTTTATGGGACAGGGGGCTACGAGCAGTACTTC
TRBV19	TRBD1	TRBJ1-1	13	-	CASNGQGNTEAFF	TGTGCCAGTAACGGACAGGGGAACACTGAAGCTTTCTTT
TRBV7-2	TRBD2	TRBJ2-3	14	-	CASSLGSLAGDKYF	TGTGCCAGCAGCTTAGGGTCCCTAGCGGGGGACAAGTATTTT
TRBV5-6	-	TRBJ2-5	15	-	CASSLAWAGQETQYF	TGTGCCAGCAGCTTGGCCTGGGCAGGGCAAGAGACCCAGTACTTC
TRBV4-2	TRBD2	TRBJ2-2	15	few	CASSPGTTNTGELFF	TGTGCCAGCAGCCCAGGGACTACGAACACCGGGGAGCTGTTTTTT
TRBV11-2	TRBD2	TRBJ2-1	17	few	CASSLGTSGHIYNEQFF	TGTGCCAGCAGCTTAGGGACTAGCGGGCATATTTACAATGAGCAGTTCTTC
TRBV30	-	TRBJ2-5	15	-	CAWKGRGRSEETQYF	TGTGCCTGGAAGGGCCGGGGGAGGTCAGAAGAGACCCAGTACTTC
TRBV11-2	-	TRBJ1-1	16	-	CASSLERAGRGTEAFF	TGTGCCAGCAGCTTAGAGAGGGCAGGCCGGGGCACTGAAGCTTTCTTT
TRBV29-1	TRBD1	TRBJ2-1	11	-	CSVGDRAEQFF	TGCAGCGTGGGAGACAGGGCTGAGCAGTTCTTC
TRBV2	-	TRBJ2-2	15	-	CASSVIEGFHGELFF	TGTGCCAGCAGTGTTATTGAGGGTTTTCACGGGGAGCTGTTTTTT
TRBV6-5	TRBD1	TRBJ1-1	14	-	CASSHRDRASEAFF	TGTGCCAGCAGCCATCGGGACAGGGCCTCTGAAGCTTTCTTT
TRBV7-2	-	TRBJ1-6	17	once	CASSLVGTPTENSPLHF	TGTGCCAGCAGCTTAGTAGGCACCCCAACGGAGAATTCACCCCTCCACTTT
TRBV19	TRBD2	TRBJ2-1	14	-	CASSASGRIHEQFF	TGTGCCAGTAGCGCTAGCGGGAGAATCCATGAGCAGTTCTTC
TRBV5-5	-	TRBJ1-2	15	-	CASSLVFGGNYGYTF	TGTGCCAGCAGCTTGGTGTTTGGCGGAAACTATGGCTACACCTTC
TRBV27	TRBD1	TRBJ1-2	14	-	CASSFGQGDYGYTF	TGTGCCAGCAGTTTTGGACAGGGGGACTATGGCTACACCTTC